The clone carrying this TCR beta chain appeared a few times. Looked up from germline, CDR1 is SGHRS and CDR2 is YFSETQ. Trimming cost V 0 bases and J 8 bases, with 15 bases left between them. This CDR3 is 16 amino acids long. TCRdb reprocessed the RT-PCR reads with MiXCR, giving one entry per CDR3 protein. This table holds about 680,000 distinct CDR3 sequences, 11% to 15% found once. The sequence came from a female donor in good health, serving as a healthy control. The rearrangement uses TRBV5-1 and TRBJ1-6; TRBD1 might be the D (5 bases). The sample consisted of memory CD4+ T cells from blood. DNA of the CDR3: TGCGCCAGCAGCTTGGCGTCAGGGCGATCAGATTCACCCCTCCACTTT. This codes for CASSLASGRSDSPLHF.